The 5 T cell receptor beta chains given below trace back to one sample, sequenced in a study of T cell repertoires in cytomegalovirus infection. Their antigen targets remain unknown. In TCRdb, the reads were re-called with MiXCR into one record per CDR3 protein. The data hold some 500,000 distinct CDR3 sequences, with about 33% observed a single time. The sample here was cultured PBMCs, taken from culture after CMV antigen stimulation. These receptors were collected from a human donor in good health (CMV status not recorded). Some clones in this sample may be carry-over from other donors' samples.

This chain uses TRBV4-1 with TRBJ2-2; 8 positions agree with TRBD2. The CDR3 is made up of 16 amino acids. Trimming at V came to 5 bases and at J to 7 bases, leaving 12 bases not matched to a gene. CDR1 is MGHRA, CDR2 YSYEKL, per germline. The CDR3 DNA reads as TGCGCCAGCAGCTATAGCGGGATGAGTCCCAGCGGGGAGCTGTTTTTT. It codes for CASSYSGMSPSGELFF.

The V gene is TRBV10-3, the J gene TRBJ2-5; TRBD1 aligns across 10 bases. Germline V gives CDR1 ENHRY, CDR2 SYGVKD. After removal of 4 bases from V and 5 bases from J, the junction contained 7 bases not matched to a gene. This CDR3 comprises 15 residues. CDR3 coding DNA: TGTGCCATCAGTGCGTACGGGACAGGGGAGGAGACCCAGTACTTC. The encoded protein is CAISAYGTGEETQYF.

The V gene is TRBV19, the J gene TRBJ2-2; 7 bases are a match to TRBD1. CDR1 LNHDA and CDR2 SQIVND come from the germline V gene (reference sequence). V gave up 2 bases and J gave up 0 bases; unmatched junction bases: 3. The CDR3 length is 16 residues. CDR3 in DNA: TGTGCCAGTAGTATAACAGGGGCAACGAACACCGGGGAGCTGTTTTTT. Translating it yields CASSITGATNTGELFF.

The rearrangement uses TRBV6-2 or TRBV6-3 and TRBJ2-7, with 9 bases that match TRBD2. The CDR3 runs to 14 residues. V was clipped by 4 bases and J by 0 bases; unmatched bases: 1. The germline V gene has CDR1 MNHEY and CDR2 SVGEGT. The CDR3 DNA sequence: TGTGCCAGCAGTTGGACTAGCGACTCCTACGAGCAGTACGTC. It translates to CASSWTSDSYEQYV.

The chain employs TRBV27 and TRBJ2-7; 10 nucleotides agree with TRBD1. With V trimmed by 6 bases and J by 1 base, 15 bases remained unmatched. The CDR3 contains 18 residues. Germline CDR1 is MNHEY and CDR2 is SMNVEV (reference sequence). The CDR3 region is CASRFNRQGAVGSYEQYF. DNA for the CDR3: TGTGCCAGCAGATTTAACCGACAGGGGGCTGTTGGATCCTACGAGCAGTACTTC.